This T cell receptor beta chain was found in a study of cytomegalovirus exposure and HLA in healthy donors. Samples came from healthy bone marrow donors. General study points: Later analysis identified a missense DCLRE1C variant that was linked to TCR beta V- and J-gene trimming. Some TCR beta chains (164 of them) were listed as cytomegalovirus-associated.

The PCR contained 60 Vbeta and 13 Jbeta primers. This table comes from immunoSEQ multiplex PCR, and its TCRdb copy is limited to in-frame clones, with some not included. Of around 90,000 clones detected, about four fifths appear once; the ten largest clones hold 6% to 9.5%. With regard to this clone: The antigen is undetermined.

Trimming removed 5 bases from V and 8 bases from J; junction bases left unmatched: 9. Germline assignment: CDR1 MDHEN and CDR2 SYDVKM. CDR3 length: 15 amino acids. Specimen: PBMCs. The chain has TRBV28 and TRBJ1-4, with 9 bases aligning to TRBD1. This TCR was recovered from a man younger than 45 in good health and CMV-seronegative. The CDR3 here is CASSTPGTGLEKLFF. The DNA for the CDR3 is TGTGCCAGCAGTACTCCCGGGACAGGGCTCGAAAAACTGTTTTTT.